This TCR beta chain comes out of a study of T cells in Graves' hyperthyroidism and ophthalmopathy. Study-wide results and caveats: The blood repertoire included most of the expanded thyroid clonotypes above 0.001. A median about 6.5 months before onset, the model predicted ophthalmopathy. Separation of ophthalmopathy from stable hyperthyroidism was achieved by a 13 V-J model.

Comment on this clonotype: What it recognizes is unknown. The junction shows a germline mismatch at one end, possibly a read error.

Fresh peripheral blood, 8 to 10 ml, was the source of the PBMCs. Germline V lookup: CDR1 SQVTM, CDR2 ANQGSEA. The CDR3 contains 14 residues. The CDR3 regions of TCR beta were amplified from RNA transcripts. The HTBI primer set drove a first-round RT-PCR of the TCR CDR3. Each CDR3 protein is one row after TCRdb ran MiXCR on the multiplex PCR reads. The data hold around 100,000 distinct CDR3 sequences, with about half observed a single time. V is TRBV29-1 and J is TRBJ2-1, with 10 bases fitting TRBD1. The sample was blood. This TCR derives from a man aged 35-49 years with Graves' hyperthyroidism. The CDR3 here is CSFSRDRGQLEQFF. The CDR3 DNA reads TGCAGCTTCAGCCGGGACAGGGGTCAACTTGAGCAGTTTTTC.